The clone carrying this TCR beta chain appeared once. There are 18 residues in the CDR3. CDR1 is SGHRS and CDR2 is YFSETQ in the germline V gene. V lost 3 bases and J lost 1, with 17 bases in between. The entry originates in a study of shared clonotypes between healthy human individuals. Study details: Used for every donor were three CD4 naive, three CD4 memory, two CD8 naive and one CD8 memory plate.

A deep-level run was used for the assay. Per sorted-subset replicate PCR, input was around 220 ng DNA, representing roughly 29,000 T cell genomes. Measured with immunoSEQ multiplex PCR; TCRdb has only the in-frame clones, and not every one. The sample consists of some 680,000 clones, about 80% of them appearing once. This chain connects TRBV5-1 to TRBJ2-6; TRBD1 or TRBD2 may be the D gene (6 bases each). This TCR came from a woman aged 25 to 39 in good health. Sequenced input: memory CD4+ T cells sorted from blood. Documented subset: CD45RA-negative fraction. The CDR3 reads CASSSTLGGLSGANVLTF. The CDR3 nucleotides read TGCGCCAGCAGCTCGACCCTGGGGGGCCTGTCTGGGGCCAACGTCCTGACTTTC.